These 20 T cell receptor beta chains were all obtained from the same sample, sequenced in a study of Ad26.COV2.S vaccination and SARS-CoV-2 variants. TCRdb's table, derived via immunoSEQ multiplex PCR, lists solely in-frame clones and lacks some. The sample includes fewer than 400,000 clones, about nine tenths seen only once; the top ten take 4.5% to 5.5%. Described treatment: about 20 received Ad26.COV2.S at low or high dose, single or two shots; roughly 5 received placebo; per-sample allocation not given. Material that was analyzed had been drawn on day 63 after the first vaccine or placebo injection. The sequencing used peripheral blood, collected in a trial of Ad26.COV2.S vaccine versus placebo. The receptors shown here come from a person aged 18-65 years who received the Ad26.COV2.S COVID-19 vaccine or a placebo.

This sequence joins TRBV28 and TRBJ1-2; weak D call: TRBD1 (6 bases). Germline V gene sequence: CDR1 MDHEN, CDR2 SYDVKM. The CDR3 length is 14 residues. V shed 7 bases and J shed 7 bases, with 19 bases lying between them. The CDR3 DNA sequence: TGTGCCAGCACTCCCGGTCTGGGGGCCGGTGGCTACACCTTC. Its protein is CASTPGLGAGGYTF.

This clone showed up just a few times. This chain connects TRBV19 to TRBJ1-1; D remains ambiguous. V was cut by 7 bases and J by 4 bases, with 13 bases left in between. The CDR3 spans 13 residues. Germline V CDR1 and CDR2: LNHDA, SQIVND (reference sequence). CDR3 region: CASNFGAFTEAFF. In DNA, the CDR3 is TGTGCCAGTAATTTCGGAGCATTCACTGAAGCTTTCTTT. The full variable domain, with the rest looked up from reference TRBV19 and TRBJ1-1, is DGGITQSPKYLFRKEGQNVTLSCEQNLNHDAMYWYRQDPGQGLRLIYYSQIVNDFQKGDIAEGYSVSREKKESFPLTVTSAQKNPTAFYLCASNFGAFTEAFFGQGTRLTVV.

This sequence joins TRBV6-5 and TRBJ2-3; 8 positions agree with TRBD2. Germline lookup yields CDR1 MNHEY and CDR2 SVGAGI. The CDR3 is made up of 15 amino acids. Germline trimming cut 4 bases from V and 2 bases from J; bases unmatched to any gene: 5. The chain's CDR3 is CASSFVAGITDTQYF. CDR3 DNA: TGTGCCAGCAGTTTCGTAGCGGGGATCACAGATACGCAGTATTTT.

This clone was recorded a few times. This chain connects TRBV7-8 to TRBJ2-1; weak D call: TRBD1 (5 bases). V was pared by 4 bases and J by 5 bases, with 15 bases between. Germline V gene sequence: CDR1 SGHVS, CDR2 FQNEAQ. CDR3 length equals 15 residues. The CDR3 DNA is TGTGCCAGCAGCTGGGCCGCAGGGTATCACAATGAGCAGTTCTTC. Its protein product is CASSWAAGYHNEQFF.

V is TRBV6-6 and J is TRBJ1-2; TRBD1 aligns across 7 bases. This CDR3 is 12 amino acids long. The V gene's germline CDR1 is MNHNY and CDR2 SVGAGI (reference sequence). V lost 4 bases and J lost 7; bases outside the gene matches: 3. The CDR3 reads CASSLTGSGYTF. CDR3 coding DNA: TGTGCCAGCAGTTTGACAGGGTCTGGCTACACCTTC.

The chain is built from TRBV7-6 and TRBJ2-5; 7 bases are shared with TRBD1. The CDR3 totals 16 residues. The V gene end was trimmed by 4 bases and the J gene end by 1 base; junction bases not matched to a gene: 9. Germline loops: CDR1 SGHVS, CDR2 FNYEAQ. This CDR3 reads CASSSHTGDSQETQYF. CDR3 DNA: TGTGCCAGCAGCTCCCACACTGGGGACAGCCAAGAGACCCAGTACTTC.

The CDR3 region is CASSLLGGPTDTQYF. CDR3 nucleotide sequence: TGTGCCAGCAGCCTCTTGGGAGGGCCGACAGATACGCAGTATTTT. The chain employs TRBV7-7 and TRBJ2-3, with TRBD2 matching 7 bases. In germline, CDR1 is SSHAT, CDR2 FNYEAQ (reference sequence). With 5 bases clipped from V and 3 bases from J, the junction kept 8 bases outside the gene matches. The CDR3 is 15 residues long. The full variable domain, in which reference TRBV7-7 and TRBJ2-3 provide the parts outside the CDR3, is GAGVSQSPRYKVTKRGQDVTLRCDPISSHATLYWYQQALGQGPEFLTYFNYEAQPDKSGLPSDRFSAERPEGSISTLTIQRTEQRDSAMYRCASSLLGGPTDTQYFGPGTRLTVL.

V gene TRBV7-9 combines with J gene TRBJ2-2; D not certain. The CDR3 totals 14 residues. The V end was cut by 4 bases, the J end by 8 bases, with 14 bases between. Germline V lookup: CDR1 SEHNR, CDR2 FQNEAQ (reference sequence). CDR3 in DNA: TGTGCCAGCAGCTCCGCAGAGCTTTGGGGGGAGCTGTTTTTT. Translation: CASSSAELWGELFF. Based on the CDR3 plus reference TRBV7-9 and TRBJ2-2, the full variable domain is DTGVSQNPRHKITKRGQNVTFRCDPISEHNRLYWYRQTLGQGPEFLTYFQNEAQLEKSRLLSDRFSAERPKGSFSTLEIQRTEQGDSAMYLCASSSAELWGELFFGEGSRLTVL.

The chain employs TRBV2 and TRBJ1-3; tentatively, D is TRBD1 (5 bases). The CDR3 sequence is 10 residues long. V lost 9 bases, J lost 6 bases, and 6 bases lay in between. The germline V gene has CDR1 SNHLY and CDR2 FYNNEI. CDR3 DNA: TGTGCCAGACAGGAAAACACCATATATTTT. Translation: CARQENTIYF.

V and J are TRBV7-9 and TRBJ1-1; a possible D gene is TRBD1 (5 bases). Trimming pared 4 bases from V and 4 bases from J, leaving 19 bases between. Germline V CDR1 and CDR2: SEHNR, FQNEAQ (reference sequence). This CDR3 has 16 amino acids. Here the CDR3 DNA reads TGTGCCAGCAGCTATGTGCCGGGACTCTCGGCCACTGAAGCTTTCTTT. Translated, it gives CASSYVPGLSATEAFF. Using reference TRBV7-9 and TRBJ1-1 for the parts outside the CDR3, the full variable domain is DTGVSQNPRHKITKRGQNVTFRCDPISEHNRLYWYRQTLGQGPEFLTYFQNEAQLEKSRLLSDRFSAERPKGSFSTLEIQRTEQGDSAMYLCASSYVPGLSATEAFFGQGTRLTVV.

The chain links TRBV11-3 to TRBJ2-1; TRBD2 agrees at 7 bases. The junction had 4 bases not matched to a gene; V was cut back by 5 bases and J by 9 bases. CDR3 length: 12 amino acids. CDR1 is SGHNT and CDR2 is YENEEA in the germline V gene. DNA for the CDR3: TGTGCCAGCAGCGTGGGGGGGAGTGAGCAGTTCTTC. Translated: CASSVGGSEQFF.

This clone was seen once. CDR3 nucleotides: TGCAGTGCTAGATTGTCGACTGAAGCTTTCTTT. Translation gives CSARLSTEAFF. This chain joins TRBV20-1 and TRBJ1-1; no definite D call. V lost 2 bases to trimming and J lost 5 bases, with 6 bases between them. Germline loops: CDR1 DFQATT, CDR2 SNEGSKA (reference sequence). This CDR3 is 11 amino acids long.

The J gene is TRBJ2-1, the V gene TRBV7-9; 8 bases fit TRBD2. V shed 2 bases and J 6 bases; nucleotides not matched to a gene: 6. The CDR3 is 15 amino acids. Germline lookup yields CDR1 SEHNR and CDR2 FQNEAQ (reference sequence). CDR3 sequence: CASSLPAGVGNEQFF. CDR3 nucleotides: TGTGCCAGCAGCTTACCAGCGGGAGTAGGCAATGAGCAGTTCTTC.

The genes are TRBV7-6 and TRBJ1-3, with D uncertain. Germline V gene sequence: CDR1 SGHVS, CDR2 FNYEAQ. The germline V and J ends were trimmed by 5 bases and 0 bases, with 11 bases remaining between them. The CDR3 consists of 15 residues. Here the CDR3 reads CASSLSGNSGNTIYF. CDR3 bases: TGTGCCAGCAGCCTAAGCGGAAACTCTGGAAACACCATATATTTT.

The V and J genes are TRBV3-1 (or the pseudogene TRBV3-2) and TRBJ1-2, with D unresolved. The V gene's germline CDR1 is LGHDT and CDR2 YNNKEL (reference sequence). The V and J ends lost 0 bases and 4 bases respectively, with 9 bases between them. The CDR3 totals 14 residues. The CDR3 spells CASSQDRGSYGYTF. The CDR3 DNA reads as TGTGCCAGCAGCCAAGATCGGGGTAGCTATGGCTACACCTTC.

The V gene is TRBV7-8, the J gene TRBJ1-1; 7 bases are shared with TRBD1. In germline, CDR1 is SGHVS, CDR2 FQNEAQ. The CDR3 sequence is 15 residues long. J lost 7 bases, V lost 4 bases, and 12 bases had no gene match. Here the CDR3 DNA reads TGTGCCAGCAGCTCCGCCGACAGGGCGGTTTATGAAGCTTTCTTT. Protein: CASSSADRAVYEAFF.

V is TRBV6-5 and J is TRBJ1-1; D remains unclear. Per the germline V gene, CDR1 is MNHEY and CDR2 is SVGAGI. The V and J ends lost 3 bases and 7 bases respectively, with 9 bases between them. The CDR3 runs 12 residues. As DNA, the CDR3 is TGTGCCAGCAGTTATATTTCCGGTGAAGCTTTCTTT. Translated, it gives CASSYISGEAFF.

The V call is TRBV29-1, the J call TRBJ2-3; 11 bases are shared with TRBD2. The CDR3 totals 17 residues. J lost 2 bases, V lost 5 bases, and 12 bases had no gene match. Germline values: CDR1 SQVTM, CDR2 ANQGSEA. The CDR3 loop reads CSVQGRLAGKLTDTQYF. DNA of the CDR3: TGCAGCGTTCAGGGGAGACTAGCGGGGAAACTCACAGATACGCAGTATTTT.

The CDR3 DNA reads TGCGCCAGCAGCCAGCTTACAGGAGCCCTGGGCAATGAGCAGTTCTTC. Protein product: CASSQLTGALGNEQFF. This rearrangement joins TRBV4-1 to TRBJ2-1; a weak D match, TRBD1 (5 bases). V was pared by 3 bases and J by 6 bases, with 18 bases between. CDR3 size: 16 residues. Germline V CDR1 and CDR2: MGHRA, YSYEKL.

Regarding this clone: Other DNA sequences of this sample code for an identical CDR3. The rearrangement links TRBV7-2 to TRBJ2-7; perhaps TRBD2 as D (5 bases). Germline V gives CDR1 SGHTA, CDR2 FQGNSA. The CDR3 length is 12 residues. The V and J ends lost 3 bases and 7 bases respectively, with 10 bases between them. Here the CDR3 DNA reads TGTGCCAGCAGCTTGGAGGTAGGGGAGCAGTACTTC. Translating gives CASSLEVGEQYF.